This T cell receptor beta chain was obtained from a study of early T cells in non-severe SARS-CoV-2 infection. With 0 bases removed from V and 5 bases from J, the gap between germline ends came to 16 bases. Germline V gene data show CDR1 as GTSNPN and CDR2 as SVGIG (reference sequence). This CDR3 has 16 amino acids. Individual cDNA molecules were tagged with unique molecular identifiers. Using its own MiXCR run on the 5' RACE reads, TCRdb lists one record per CDR3 protein. The sample includes about 55,000 distinct CDR3 sequences, about 15% of them seen just once. The sequence derives from an adult who was a healthcare worker with PCR-confirmed SARS-CoV-2 infection or an uninfected control (not recorded which). The specimen was whole blood, collected at baseline. This sequence joins TRBV30 and TRBJ1-4; no clear D gene. The CDR3 coding sequence is TGTGCCTGGAGTGTACGACGATCTTCGGGAAATGAAAAACTGTTTTTT. Its translation is CAWSVRRSSGNEKLFF.